This TCR beta chain was observed in a study of blood T cell repertoires in COVID-19. In the case of this clone: A read error may produce the germline difference seen at one junction end.

This CDR3 region has 15 residues. The germline gives CDR1 MGHDK, CDR2 SYGVNS. Per the original methods: Amplification of reference gene primers provided the estimated nucleated cell counts. Measured with immunoSEQ multiplex PCR; TCRdb has only the in-frame clones, and not every one. Clonal size and the V and J genes are those of that table, whereas D and trimming came from the DNA. The sample has some 220,000 clones, roughly 75% seen once; the top ten hold over 7%. The TCR was taken from a woman in her 70s with acute or convalescent COVID-19. The sequenced sample was peripheral blood. The chain employs TRBV25-1 and TRBJ2-1; TRBD2 agrees at 10 bases. CDR3 residues: CASSLSGGAYNEQFF. The CDR3 nucleotides read TGTGCCAGCAGTCTAAGCGGGGGGGCCTATAATGAGCAGTTCTTC.